This passage covers 23 T cell receptor beta chains from one sample sequenced in a study of blood T cell repertoires in COVID-19. TCRdb keeps only in-frame clones here, not all; method: immunoSEQ multiplex PCR. The repertoire holds more than 30,000 clones, with less than 85% as singletons. Sequenced: peripheral blood. These receptors all stem from a woman aged 70 to 79 with acute or convalescent COVID-19.

This clone turned up a few times. The V and J genes are TRBV28 and TRBJ1-5; D is unclear. CDR3 length equals 15 residues. The V end lost 4 bases, the J end lost 4 bases, and 14 bases lay between the germline ends. The V gene's germline CDR1 is MDHEN and CDR2 SYDVKM. CDR3 region: CASSSSPRSNQPQHF. In DNA, the CDR3 is TGTGCCAGCAGTTCCTCCCCCCGGAGTAATCAGCCCCAGCATTTT.

V usage is TRBV19 and J usage is TRBJ1-6; D uncertain. The CDR3 is 15 residues long. Trimming removed 1 base from V and 7 bases from J, with 11 bases in between. Germline V gives CDR1 LNHDA, CDR2 SQIVND (reference sequence). The CDR3 sequence is CASSIAVHRNSPLHF. Written as DNA, the CDR3 is TGTGCCAGTAGTATAGCCGTGCACCGGAATTCACCCCTCCACTTT.

This chain joins TRBV5-5 and TRBJ1-2; 7 bases map to TRBD1. Trimming cost V 3 bases and J 7 bases; bases outside gene matches: 9. This CDR3 has 14 residues. Germline V gives CDR1 SGHKS, CDR2 YYEKEE (reference sequence). CDR3 bases: TGTGCCAGCAGCTCCGGGACAGTAAATTTTGGCTACACCTTC. Translation gives CASSSGTVNFGYTF.

The genes are TRBV6-6 and TRBJ1-2; 8 bases line up with TRBD1. Trimming took 7 bases from V and 4 from J; bases not matched to a gene: 8. The germline V gene encodes CDR1 MNHNY and CDR2 SVGAGI (reference sequence). The CDR3 is 14 amino acids. CDR3 in amino acids: CASNQDRVSYGYTF. Written as DNA, the CDR3 is TGTGCCAGCAACCAGGACAGGGTTTCCTATGGCTACACCTTC.

The CDR3 DNA reads TGTGCCAGCAGTTTGGGCACCTATGGCTACACCTTC. Encoded protein: CASSLGTYGYTF. The chain combines TRBV28 with TRBJ1-2; D ambiguous. Germline V CDR1 and CDR2: MDHEN, SYDVKM. Trimming cost V 3 bases and J 4 bases, with 6 bases left between them. CDR3 size: 12 residues.

V gene TRBV9 combines with J gene TRBJ2-3; 13 positions agree with TRBD2. V was clipped by 3 bases and J by 3 bases; unmatched bases: 4. The CDR3 is 16 residues long. CDR1 is SGDLS and CDR2 is YYNGEE in the germline V gene. The CDR3 sequence is CASSGRTSGRTDTQYF. As DNA, the CDR3 is TGTGCCAGCAGCGGAAGGACTAGCGGGAGAACAGATACGCAGTATTTT.

The J gene is TRBJ1-1, the V gene TRBV27, with 7 bases aligning to TRBD1. The CDR3 length is 12 residues. The germline gives CDR1 MNHEY, CDR2 SMNVEV (reference sequence). V trimming: 4 bases; J trimming: 8 bases; junction bases outside the gene matches: 4. For the CDR3, the DNA is TGTGCCAGCAGTTCCGGGACAGAAGAAGCTTTCTTT. Its protein is CASSSGTEEAFF.

The gene calls are TRBV5-1 and TRBJ1-1; TRBD1 is a possible D gene (6 bases). Trimming removed 0 bases at V and 1 base at J, with 10 bases between. The CDR3 totals 15 residues. CDR1 and CDR2 (germline): SGHRS, YFSETQ. CDR3 in DNA: TGCGCCAGCAGCTTGGAGCTGGGGGCGAACACTGAAGCTTTCTTT. Translating gives CASSLELGANTEAFF. Variable domain in full (rest from reference TRBV5-1 and TRBJ1-1): KAGVTQTPRYLIKTRGQQVTLSCSPISGHRSVSWYQQTPGQGLQFLFEYFSETQRNKGNFPGRFSGRQFSNSRSEMNVSTLELGDSALYLCASSLELGANTEAFFGQGTRLTVV.

This clone was recorded a few times. J is TRBJ1-2 and V is TRBV10-3, with TRBD1 matching over 12 bases. Germline V gene data show CDR1 as ENHRY and CDR2 as SYGVKD. The CDR3 is made up of 19 amino acids. V shed 11 bases and J 5 bases; nucleotides not matched to a gene: 24. The DNA for the CDR3 is TGTGCCTCCAGAGGGACAGGGGGCGAAACTGCCCTTTTGCGGTATGGCTACACCTTC. It specifies CASRGTGGETALLRYGYTF.

Concerning this clone: Other DNA sequences in the same sample also yield this CDR3. The rearrangement links TRBV7-9 to TRBJ2-3; no clear D gene. V lost 1 base, J lost 1 base, and 6 bases lay in between. The CDR3 sequence is 14 residues long. Germline V gene data show CDR1 as SEHNR and CDR2 as FQNEAQ (reference sequence). In nucleotides, the CDR3 is TGTGCCAGCAGCTTAGTTCAGGGCACAGATACGCAGTATTTT. Translation: CASSLVQGTDTQYF.

A single count supports this clone. The chain uses TRBV6-2 or TRBV6-3 and TRBJ2-7, with TRBD2 matching over 8 bases. The CDR3 contains 15 residues. V gave up 0 bases and J gave up 4 bases; unmatched junction bases: 5. From germline, CDR1 is MNHEY and CDR2 SVGEGT. As DNA, the CDR3 is TGTGCCAGCAGTTACTCGGGACTAGGGAAATACGAGCAGTACTTC. Translated: CASSYSGLGKYEQYF.

This clone occurred a few times. The rearrangement uses TRBV27 and TRBJ2-2; 9 nucleotides agree with TRBD2. CDR1 is MNHEY and CDR2 is SMNVEV in the germline V gene (reference sequence). V was pared by 0 bases and J by 6 bases, with 14 bases of the junction left unmatched. This CDR3 has 19 amino acids. The DNA for the CDR3 is TGTGCCAGCAGTTTATCCCGCCTTAAGGCTAGCGGGGTGGCCGGGGAGCTGTTTTTT. This translates into CASSLSRLKASGVAGELFF.

In this sample, this clone turned up a few times. The rearrangement links TRBV4-1 to TRBJ1-3, with D unclear. The CDR3 spans 19 residues. V was cut by 2 bases and J by 7 bases, with 27 bases left in between. Per the germline V gene, CDR1 is MGHRA and CDR2 is YSYEKL. For the CDR3, the DNA is TGCGCCAGCAGCCAATCTCCTTTTAGGGCCAGGCGGAGAGGGAACACCATATATTTT. This sequence encodes CASSQSPFRARRRGNTIYF.

The chain is built from TRBV4-1 and TRBJ1-4; D uncertain. V lost 1 base and J lost 3, with 9 bases in between. The CDR3 spans 15 residues. Germline loops: CDR1 MGHRA, CDR2 YSYEKL. The CDR3 reads CASSQGFGANEKLFF. In DNA form, the CDR3 reads TGCGCCAGCAGCCAAGGGTTCGGGGCTAATGAAAAACTGTTTTTT.

The chain uses TRBV19 and TRBJ2-1; TRBD2 matches 11 bases. The CDR3 contains 17 residues. J lost 12 bases, V lost 3 bases, and 16 bases had no gene match. Germline V gene data show CDR1 as LNHDA and CDR2 as SQIVND (reference sequence). The CDR3 reads CASSIGLAGGPPLAQFF. The CDR3 bases are TGTGCCAGTAGTATCGGATTAGCGGGAGGGCCTCCCCTAGCGCAGTTCTTC.

CDR3 region: CASSPQGINYGYTF. Written as DNA, the CDR3 is TGTGCCAGCAGTCCACAGGGAATTAACTATGGCTACACCTTC. The V call is TRBV2, the J call TRBJ1-2, with D tentatively TRBD1 (6 bases). The V gene lost 5 bases and the J gene lost 1 base, with 11 bases spanning the gap. This CDR3 region has 14 residues. CDR1 and CDR2 (germline): SNHLY, FYNNEI.

This clone showed up just once. The chain carries TRBV6-5 and TRBJ1-3, with D possibly being TRBD1 (5 bases). There are 15 residues in the CDR3. From germline, CDR1 is MNHEY and CDR2 SVGAGI. Trimming cost V 5 bases and J 2 bases, with 13 bases left between them. CDR3 sequence: CASSPQGNPGNTIYF. CDR3 nucleotides: TGTGCCAGCAGTCCGCAGGGAAACCCTGGAAACACCATATATTTT.

The chain joins TRBV27 to TRBJ2-1, with TRBD2 identical over 15 bases. Germline CDR1 is MNHEY and CDR2 is SMNVEV (reference sequence). This CDR3 is built from 19 residues. Germline trimming cut 6 bases from V and 2 bases from J; bases unmatched to any gene: 11. The chain's CDR3 is CASRGAMGLAGGTYNEQFF. The CDR3 region has the DNA TGTGCCAGCAGAGGGGCGATGGGACTAGCGGGGGGAACCTACAATGAGCAGTTCTTC.

This clone was picked up a small number of times. The chain has TRBV3-1 (or the pseudogene TRBV3-2) and TRBJ1-2; TRBD1 might be the D (5 bases). The V and J ends lost 3 bases and 4 bases respectively, with 9 bases between them. Germline V gives CDR1 LGHDT, CDR2 YNNKEL (reference sequence). The CDR3 sequence is 13 residues long. CDR3 loop: CASSQRGTYGYTF. In DNA form, the CDR3 reads TGTGCCAGCAGCCAGCGGGGCACCTATGGCTACACCTTC.

This chain uses TRBV3-1 (or the pseudogene TRBV3-2) with TRBJ1-2, with 8 nucleotides matching TRBD1. With V trimmed by 4 bases and J by 8 bases, 6 bases remained unmatched. Germline V gene lookup returns CDR1 LGHDT and CDR2 YNNKEL (reference sequence). The CDR3 extends over 13 amino acids. The CDR3, as DNA: TGTGCCAGCAGCCCAGGACAGGGACGCGGCTACACCTTC. Its translation: CASSPGQGRGYTF.

This clone appeared a few times. The chain joins TRBV27 to TRBJ1-2; D may be TRBD1 (5 bases). V was cut by 7 bases and J by 2 bases, with 17 bases left in between. Germline V gene lookup returns CDR1 MNHEY and CDR2 SMNVEV (reference sequence). The length of the CDR3 is 15 residues. The CDR3 bases are TGTGCCAGCACAAAAAAAGGGGCGCGAAACTATGGCTACACCTTC. Its translation is CASTKKGARNYGYTF.

V and J are TRBV2 and TRBJ2-1; TRBD1 matches at 10 bases. Germline assignment: CDR1 SNHLY and CDR2 FYNNEI. The CDR3 is 15 amino acids. Trimming cost V 7 bases and J 7 bases; bases outside gene matches: 10. The CDR3 sequence is CASTAGQGVGNEQFF. The CDR3 DNA is TGTGCCAGCACCGCAGGACAGGGGGTTGGGAATGAGCAGTTCTTC.

The chain employs TRBV15 and TRBJ2-3; possible D gene TRBD2, 7 bases. Germline V gene lookup returns CDR1 LNHNV and CDR2 YYDKDF (reference sequence). This CDR3 has 14 residues. V was pared by 5 bases and J by 0 bases, with 9 bases between. The CDR3 protein is CATSRGASTDTQYF. The CDR3 DNA is TGTGCCACCAGCCGGGGGGCGAGCACAGATACGCAGTATTTT.